The TCR beta chain under discussion was sequenced for a study of beta chain features in type 1 diabetes. Study results and caveats: People with Type 1 diabetes carried modestly yet significantly shorter TCRB CDR3s in all four CD4+ subsets.

This clone was picked up a small number of times. Its target is unknown. CDR3 length: 16 amino acids. The ends were cut back, 0 bases at V and 4 bases at J, with 15 bases in the middle. Germline values: CDR1 SGHNT, CDR2 YYREEE (reference sequence). Reverse transcribing all isolated RNA meant expressed TCRB transcripts were sequenced. The assay was immunoSEQ multiplex PCR, and TCRdb's table has in-frame clones only and misses some. The sample lists 500,000 to 850,000 clones; more than 12% were seen once. The specimen was naive CD4+ T cells from blood. This clonotype was sampled from a man aged 18-30 years with type 1 diabetes. V is TRBV5-4 and J is TRBJ2-3; D is unresolved. The CDR3 DNA follows: TGTGCCAGCAGCTTGGCGGCTCTATTGAAACCAGATACGCAGTATTTT. Amino acids: CASSLAALLKPDTQYF.